This T cell receptor (beta chain) was documented in a study of blood T cell repertoires in COVID-19. For the study at large: From the United States, Italy and Spain came samples of acute and convalescent COVID-19.

This clone was seen a single time. Original analysis: Researchers report that nucleated cell counts were estimated from reference gene primer amplification. Some clones are missing from TCRdb's copy, which holds only in-frame ones; the method was immunoSEQ multiplex PCR. The D gene and trimming were derived from the DNA, and the V and J assignments and clone size from that table. Among 250,000 or so clones listed, around 88% were seen once. This CDR3 is 15 amino acids long. Germline-derived CDR1 and CDR2 are SGHRS and YFSETQ. V shed 1 base and J shed 6 bases, with 13 bases lying between them. The sequenced sample consisted of peripheral blood. This TCR was sampled from a woman aged 25 to 45 with COVID-19, enrolled during active disease. V usage is TRBV5-1 and J usage is TRBJ2-2; no clear D. CDR3: CASSLSLPLAGELFF. CDR3 DNA: TGCGCCAGCAGCTTGAGCCTCCCTCTCGCCGGGGAGCTGTTTTTT.